Shown below are 8 T cell receptor beta chains from a single sample sequenced in a study of blood T cell repertoires in COVID-19. Using immunoSEQ multiplex PCR, the repertoire was profiled, and TCRdb retains in-frame clones only, with some absent. The sample gives around 310,000 clones, more than 80% of which show up once; 6.5% to 8% is in the top ten. The material sequenced was peripheral blood. The receptors shown here come from a woman aged 25 to 39 with COVID-19, enrolled during active disease.

The chain joins TRBV20-1 to TRBJ1-5, with D hard to call. Germline loops: CDR1 DFQATT, CDR2 SNEGSKA (reference sequence). This CDR3 region has 10 residues. Trimming removed 7 bases from V and 10 bases from J, with 11 bases in between. CDR3 loop: CSVGVDPQHF. CDR3 in DNA: TGCAGTGTCGGGGTGGATCCCCAGCATTTT.

This chain uses TRBV6-2 or TRBV6-3 with TRBJ2-5; 9 bases fit TRBD2. The CDR3 extends over 17 amino acids. The V segment lost 2 bases and the J segment 4 bases; nucleotides outside the gene matches: 11. CDR1 and CDR2 (germline): MNHEY, SVGEGT. The CDR3 here is CASSYRLPGLAPETQYF. The CDR3 DNA follows: TGTGCCAGCAGTTACCGTCTGCCGGGACTAGCTCCAGAGACCCAGTACTTC.

This clone was recorded only once. The chain links TRBV6-6 to TRBJ1-1; TRBD1 is a possible D gene (6 bases). Trimming shortened V by 5 bases and J by 1 base, and 11 bases separated the two germline ends. The germline gives CDR1 MNHNY, CDR2 SVGAGI (reference sequence). The CDR3 sequence is 14 residues long. The CDR3 protein is CASSAYRENTEAFF. CDR3 coding DNA: TGTGCCAGCAGTGCTTACAGGGAGAACACTGAAGCTTTCTTT.

This clone was picked up one time. The V and J genes are TRBV10-3 and TRBJ2-7; D remains unclear. Germline CDR1 ENHRY, CDR2 SYGVKD. Trimming pared 0 bases from V and 2 bases from J, leaving 11 bases between. The CDR3 is 15 residues long. The CDR3 is CAISESSVLTYEQYF. DNA of the CDR3: TGTGCCATCAGTGAGTCGAGTGTCTTGACCTACGAGCAGTACTTC.

The chain joins TRBV6-2 or TRBV6-3 to TRBJ2-1, with 8 bases lining up with TRBD1. The V gene's germline CDR1 is MNHEY and CDR2 SVGEGT. The V and J ends lost 4 bases and 10 bases, in that order; junction bases with no gene match: 12. The CDR3 covers 15 residues. The CDR3 region has the DNA TGTGCCAGCAGTTTGACCGGGACAGGCTCGGAAGAGCAGTTCTTC. Encoded protein: CASSLTGTGSEEQFF.

The rearrangement uses TRBV6-5 and TRBJ2-1, with 8 positions matching TRBD2. The CDR3 consists of 14 residues. CDR1 MNHEY and CDR2 SVGAGI come from the germline V gene. The V gene end was trimmed by 5 bases and the J gene end by 7 bases; junction bases not matched to a gene: 7. DNA for the CDR3: TGTGCCAGCAGTCCTGGACTAGCTGTAAATGAGCAGTTCTTC. This encodes CASSPGLAVNEQFF.

This clone appeared a few times. The same CDR3 also results from other DNA sequences found in this sample. DNA of the CDR3: TGTGCCAGCAGTTCGGGACAGGGGCGTTCACCCCTCCACTTT. It translates to CASSSGQGRSPLHF. The chain recombines TRBV28 with TRBJ1-6, with 10 positions matching TRBD1. The length of the CDR3 is 14 residues. With 4 bases clipped from V and 9 bases from J, the junction kept 3 bases outside the gene matches. Germline CDR1 is MDHEN and CDR2 is SYDVKM. Supplemented by reference TRBV28 and TRBJ1-6, the full variable domain reads DVKVTQSSRYLVKRTGEKVFLECVQDMDHENMFWYRQDPGLGLRLIYFSYDVKMKEKGDIPEGYSVSREKKERFSLILESASTNQTSMYLCASSSGQGRSPLHFGNGTRLTVT.

The chain uses TRBV28 and TRBJ2-2; D is uncertain. Trimming shortened V by 4 bases and J by 6 bases, and 9 bases separated the two germline ends. From germline, CDR1 is MDHEN and CDR2 SYDVKM. The CDR3 covers 13 residues. The DNA of the CDR3 is TGTGCCAGCAGTTCCCCCCGTGCCGGGGAGCTGTTTTTT. As protein: CASSSPRAGELFF.